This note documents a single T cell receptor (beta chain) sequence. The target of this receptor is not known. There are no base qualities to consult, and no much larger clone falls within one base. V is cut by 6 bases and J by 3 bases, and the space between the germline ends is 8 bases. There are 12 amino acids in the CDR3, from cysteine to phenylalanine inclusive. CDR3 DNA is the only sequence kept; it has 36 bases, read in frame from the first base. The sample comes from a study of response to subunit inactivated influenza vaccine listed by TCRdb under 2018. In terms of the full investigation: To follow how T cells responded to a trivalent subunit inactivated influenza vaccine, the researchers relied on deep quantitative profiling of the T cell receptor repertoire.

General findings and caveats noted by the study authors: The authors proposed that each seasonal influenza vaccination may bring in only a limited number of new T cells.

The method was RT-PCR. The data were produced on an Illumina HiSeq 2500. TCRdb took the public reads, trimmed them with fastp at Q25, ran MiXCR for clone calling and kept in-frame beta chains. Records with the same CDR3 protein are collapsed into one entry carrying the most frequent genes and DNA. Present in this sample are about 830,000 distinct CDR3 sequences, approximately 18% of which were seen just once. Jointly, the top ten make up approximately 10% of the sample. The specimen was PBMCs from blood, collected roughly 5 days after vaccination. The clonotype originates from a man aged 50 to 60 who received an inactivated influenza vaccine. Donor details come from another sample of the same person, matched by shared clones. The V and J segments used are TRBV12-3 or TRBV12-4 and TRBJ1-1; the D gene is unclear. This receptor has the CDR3 CASSRTDTEAFF. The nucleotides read TGTGCCAGCAGCCGAACGGACACTGAAGCTTTCTTT.